These T cell receptor beta chains were read from a single sample in a study of memory CD8 T cells in hepatitis C reinfection. Sequencing was performed with immunoSEQ multiplex PCR; in TCRdb, only in-frame clones are kept and a portion is missing. There are tens of thousands of clones in the sample; roughly 90% occur only once, and approximately 1% lies in the top ten. Source material: naive CD8+ T cells sorted from blood. The receptors originated from a man younger than 35 with hepatitis C virus infection. Both conserved end residues are part of each CDR3. D genes are given only for firm matches. Rows give clone size only sometimes, using once, few, many, or a class for an expanded clone.

j_call d_call clone_size v_call cdr3_nt cdr3_aa
TRBJ2-4 . . TRBV6-5 TGTGCCAGCAGTAACGGGGGAGCCAAAAACATTCAGTACTTC CASSNGGAKNIQYF
TRBJ1-4 . . TRBV9 TGTGCCAGCAGCGGGAACCCCAGGGTATCTAATGAAAAACTGTTTTTT CASSGNPRVSNEKLFF
TRBJ2-3 . once TRBV7-9 TGTGCCAGCAGCTTTGTACGGGATACGCAGTATTTT CASSFVRDTQYF
TRBJ1-3 . . TRBV5-6 TGTGCCAGCAGCTTGGGGCCGGGAGGAAACACCATATATTTT CASSLGPGGNTIYF
TRBJ2-3 TRBD2 . TRBV4-1 TGCGCCAGCAGCCCCCTAGCGGGAAACACAGATACGCAGTATTTT CASSPLAGNTDTQYF
TRBJ1-2 TRBD1 . TRBV7-2 TGTGCCAGCAGCTCACCAGGGGGCGGCTATGGCTACACCTTC CASSSPGGGYGYTF
TRBJ1-1 TRBD1 . TRBV13 TGTGCCAGCAGCTCACTACCGGGACAGGGGAACACTGAAGCTTTCTTT CASSSLPGQGNTEAFF
TRBJ1-1 . . TRBV5-1 TGCGCCAGCAGCTTAGGGGGGAACACTGAAGCTTTCTTT CASSLGGNTEAFF
TRBJ2-1 TRBD2 . TRBV14 TGTGCCAGCAGCCACGGACTAGCCCTTGAGCAGTTCTTC CASSHGLALEQFF
TRBJ2-2 TRBD1 . TRBV5-6 TGTGCCAGCAGCTTGGGGACAGGGGTGACCGGGGAGCTGTTTTTT CASSLGTGVTGELFF
TRBJ1-1 . once TRBV7-9 TGTGCCAGCAGCCCACTCGTTACTGTGTACACTGAAGCTTTCTTT CASSPLVTVYTEAFF
TRBJ2-3 . . TRBV7-6 TGTGCCAGCAGCTTGACCGGGGAGGATACGCAGTATTTT CASSLTGEDTQYF
TRBJ2-3 TRBD2 . TRBV5-8 TGTGCCAGCAGCTTGAGAGGGGGACTAGGAACAGATACGCAGTATTTT CASSLRGGLGTDTQYF
TRBJ1-2 . . TRBV7-8 TGTGCCAGCAGCACGGGACTGGCTAACTATGGCTACACCTTC CASSTGLANYGYTF
TRBJ2-5 TRBD1 . TRBV28 TGTGCCAGCAGGGACGTCGACAGGGGGCAAGAGACCCAGTACTTC CASRDVDRGQETQYF
TRBJ1-1 . . TRBV29-1 TGCAGCGTTGAGTCCCCAATCGGAGGGACGGAAGCTTTCTTT CSVESPIGGTEAFF
TRBJ2-1 TRBD1 . TRBV7-9 TGTGCCAGCAGCCACTTAGTGGTCGGACAGGGGGATGATGGGCAGTTCTTC CASSHLVVGQGDDGQFF
TRBJ2-5 . . TRBV6-1 TGTGCCACCGGAGCCTGGGGCGACGGGACCCAGTACTTC CATGAWGDGTQYF
TRBJ2-5 TRBD2 once TRBV10-2 TGCGCCAGCAGTGAGTTCGGGGGGAACCAAGAGACCCAGTACTTC CASSEFGGNQETQYF
TRBJ2-3 . . TRBV4-1 TGCGCCAGCAGCCAACCGCCGGGGGGCCTCACAGATACGCAGTATTTT CASSQPPGGLTDTQYF
TRBJ2-7 TRBD2 . TRBV27 TGTGCCAGCAGTTTATCGACTAGCGCGTTCTCCTACGAGCAGTACTTC CASSLSTSAFSYEQYF
TRBJ2-7 TRBD1 once TRBV28 TGTGCCAGCACTTGGACAGGGGCGATTTACGAGCAGTACTTC CASTWTGAIYEQYF
TRBJ2-3 TRBD2 once TRBV6-1 TGTGCCAGCAACCAGCGGGAGGTAAACACAGATACGCAGTATTTT CASNQREVNTDTQYF
TRBJ2-1 TRBD1 . TRBV9 TGTGCCAGCAGCGCGACAGGGTTTGACGATGAGCAGTTCTTC CASSATGFDDEQFF
TRBJ2-3 TRBD2 . TRBV6-6 TGTGCCAGCAGTTACCCAACTAGCGGCACAGATACGCAGTATTTT CASSYPTSGTDTQYF
TRBJ2-1 TRBD2 . TRBV27 TGTGCCAGCAGTTTGGGGGGGGAGACCTACAATGAGCAGTTCTTC CASSLGGETYNEQFF
TRBJ2-1 . . TRBV9 TGTGCCAGCGGGAGCTCCTACAATGAGCAGTTCTTC CASGSSYNEQFF
TRBJ2-1 . . TRBV19 TGTGCCAGTAGTATGGCGGGCAACTCCTACAATGAGCAGTTCTTC CASSMAGNSYNEQFF
TRBJ1-1 . . TRBV6-5 TGTGCCAGCAGCCCCTCCGGGTTTAACACTGAAGCTTTCTTT CASSPSGFNTEAFF
TRBJ1-2 TRBD1 . TRBV6-5 TGTGCCAGCAGCTGGGGACAGGGCTTCGCCTACACCTTC CASSWGQGFAYTF
TRBJ1-1 . . TRBV7-2 TGTGCCAGCAGCTTACAGGGGTGGGACACTGAAGCTTTCTTT CASSLQGWDTEAFF
TRBJ2-7 . few TRBV6-5 TGTGCCAGCAGGGACAGCTCCTACGAGCAGTACTTC CASRDSSYEQYF
TRBJ2-7 . . TRBV5-5 TGTGCCAGCAGCTTAGTAGTTGACGAGCAGTACTTC CASSLVVDEQYF
TRBJ1-3 TRBD1 . TRBV28 TGTGCCAGCAGTGACAGGGGACCCGGAAACACCATATATTTT CASSDRGPGNTIYF
TRBJ2-1 . . TRBV29-1 TGCAGCGTTCGCGCGAGCTCCTACAATGAGCAGTTCTTC CSVRASSYNEQFF
TRBJ2-7 . . TRBV27 TGTGCCAGCAGTCCCATTGCGGGGGTAGGGGGGGTCTACGAGCAGTACTTC CASSPIAGVGGVYEQYF
TRBJ1-5 TRBD1 . TRBV4-1 TGCGCCAGCAGCCCCCTAGGGGGACAGGGGTTAAATCAGCCCCAGCATTTT CASSPLGGQGLNQPQHF
TRBJ2-2 . . TRBV27 TGTGCCAGCAGTTCCCTAGGGGGTCCCGGGGAGCTGTTTTTT CASSSLGGPGELFF
TRBJ2-3 . . TRBV2 TGTGCCAGAAGGGACACAATTAGCACAGATACGCAGTATTTT CARRDTISTDTQYF
TRBJ2-3 TRBD1 . TRBV2 TGTGCCAGCAGGGGGACAGGGCGCACAGATACGCAGTATTTT CASRGTGRTDTQYF
TRBJ2-2 TRBD2 . TRBV7-8 TGTGCCAGCAGCTTGTTAACGGGGGGGGCGGACACCGGGGAGCTGTTTTTT CASSLLTGGADTGELFF
TRBJ1-5 TRBD1 . TRBV6-5 TGTGCCAGCGGGACAGGGAATCAGCCCCAGCATTTT CASGTGNQPQHF
TRBJ2-1 . . TRBV4-1 TGCGCCAGCAGCCAGGGTGACTTGGCCCTCTACAATGAGCAGTTCTTC CASSQGDLALYNEQFF
TRBJ2-3 . . TRBV28 TGTGCCAGCAGTGATGCAGGGGGGGACAGGATGGGGTTGTATTTT CASSDAGGDRMGLYF
TRBJ2-1 TRBD2 . TRBV6-1 TGTGCCAGCAGTGAAGCAGGGACTACCTTTGGGGATGAGCAGTTCTTC CASSEAGTTFGDEQFF
TRBJ2-7 . . TRBV10-2 TGCGCCAGGGACACCCCAAACAACCTTTCCTACGAGCAGTACTTC CARDTPNNLSYEQYF
TRBJ2-5 . few TRBV27 TGTGCCAGCAGTTATGGTGGACAACAAGAGACCCAGTACTTC CASSYGGQQETQYF
TRBJ2-2 . . TRBV30 TGTGCCTGGAGTGTACGTCCGGGCGGGGAGCTGTTTTTT CAWSVRPGGELFF
TRBJ2-1 TRBD1 . TRBV28 TGTGCCAGCAGTTCACCCTTCCGGGACAGGGCTTACAATGAGCAGTTCTTC CASSSPFRDRAYNEQFF